The next 11 T cell receptor beta chains were all read from a single sample in a study of shared clonotypes between healthy human individuals. The protocol was immunoSEQ multiplex PCR, while the TCRdb copy is restricted to in-frame clones and leaves out a portion. The repertoire includes some 2,100,000 clones, roughly 91% of them detected once, and about 1.8% sits in the top ten. In the naive CD8 group, cells lacked CD45RO and were positively selected for CCR7, so terminally differentiated effector memory CD45RA+ cells were left out. Sequenced sample: naive CD8+ T cells from PBMCs. These receptors were taken from a man younger than 35 in good health. Some clones in this sample may be carry-over from other donors' samples.

CDR3 sequence reads: CSVGEGYYEQYF. For the CDR3, the DNA is TGCAGCGTTGGGGAGGGCTACTACGAGCAGTACTTC. This chain links TRBV29-1 with TRBJ2-7; 7 bases line up with TRBD2. CDR1 and CDR2 (germline): SQVTM, ANQGSEA. V lost 4 bases to trimming and J lost 3 bases; unmatched junction nucleotides: 3. The CDR3 extends over 12 amino acids.

For the CDR3, the DNA is TGTGCCAGCAGTGAAGTACCCGCTTTGGGGGGGGATCAGCCCCAGCATTTT. Its protein product is CASSEVPALGGDQPQHF. The chain is built from TRBV6-1 and TRBJ1-5, with D possibly matching TRBD1 (5 bases). CDR1 MNHNS and CDR2 SASEGT come from the germline V gene. The CDR3 is 17 residues long. V dropped 1 base and J dropped 5 bases, with 18 bases sitting between them.

The chain has TRBV21-1 and TRBJ2-4. TRBV21-1 is a pseudogene locus. This CDR3 has 17 residues. The CDR3 nucleotides read TGTGCCAGCAGCAACGCCCTGACACGGACAGCCAAAAACATTCAGTACTTC. It is translated as CASSNALTRTAKNIQYF.

The chain has TRBV19 and TRBJ1-1; D unclear. Trimming took off 3 bases at V and 1 base at J, with 15 bases between the two ends. The CDR3 loop spans 16 amino acids. Germline V CDR1 and CDR2: LNHDA, SQIVND (reference sequence). In DNA, the CDR3 is TGTGCCAGTAGTATCGGGGTATTAGAAGGGAACACTGAAGCTTTCTTT. Translation: CASSIGVLEGNTEAFF.

The chain links TRBV11-2 to TRBJ2-7, with D tentatively TRBD2 (5 bases). CDR1 SGHAT and CDR2 FQNNGV come from the germline V gene. The CDR3 totals 19 residues. Deletions cut 0 bases from V and 2 bases from J, with 23 bases between. In DNA, the CDR3 is TGTGCCAGCAGCTTAGACCCCCCTTGGATAGAGGGCCCTACCTACGAGCAGTACTTC. Encoded protein: CASSLDPPWIEGPTYEQYF.

The chain recombines TRBV28 with TRBJ2-7; 8 bases line up with TRBD2. The trim removed 6 bases at V and 3 bases at J, leaving 10 bases unmatched. This CDR3 spans 15 amino acids. Germline CDR1 and CDR2: MDHEN and SYDVKM. This CDR3 is CASRTRGSGDYEQYF. The CDR3 DNA reads as TGTGCCAGCAGGACCCGAGGTAGCGGGGACTACGAGCAGTACTTC.

As to this clone: The sample carries other DNA sequences with the same CDR3. The rearrangement joins TRBV9 to TRBJ1-1; tentative D call: TRBD1 (5 bases). V shed 4 bases and J shed 3 bases, with 10 bases lying between them. Looked up from germline, CDR1 is SGDLS and CDR2 is YYNGEE. CDR3 length equals 13 residues. The chain's CDR3 is CASSTRGDTEAFF. The CDR3 bases are TGTGCCAGCAGCACCAGAGGGGACACTGAAGCTTTCTTT.

The genes are TRBV9 and TRBJ2-2, with D tentatively TRBD1 (5 bases). The CDR3 is 15 residues long. Germline CDR1 and CDR2: SGDLS and YYNGEE. V shed 0 bases and J shed 7 bases, with 13 bases lying between them. DNA for the CDR3: TGTGCCAGCAGCGTAGAAGGCAGGGTGGGCGGGGAGCTGTTTTTT. It translates to CASSVEGRVGGELFF.

To note about this clone: The sample contains more than one DNA sequence encoding this CDR3. This chain connects TRBV27 to TRBJ2-3; a possible D gene is TRBD2 (6 bases). V lost 5 bases to trimming and J lost 6 bases, with 15 bases between them. The CDR3 runs to 14 residues. The V gene's germline CDR1 is MNHEY and CDR2 SMNVEV (reference sequence). The CDR3 is CASSLVGGRDTQYF. The CDR3 coding sequence is TGTGCCAGCAGTCTAGTCGGGGGAAGGGATACGCAGTATTTT.

About this clone itself: Its ends do not fully match the called genes, so a read error is possible. This sequence joins TRBV20-1 and TRBJ2-7; either TRBD1 or TRBD2 may supply D (5 bases each). The CDR3 has 10 amino acids. Germline CDR1 is DFQATT and CDR2 is SNEGSKA (reference sequence). The CDR3 bases are TGCAGTGCTGGTTACTGGGACCGAATGTTC. This sequence encodes CSAGYWDRMF.

The gene calls are TRBV19 and TRBJ1-2; 10 nucleotides agree with TRBD1. Germline-derived CDR1 and CDR2 are LNHDA and SQIVND (reference sequence). Trimming took 6 bases from V and 3 from J; bases not matched to a gene: 16. The CDR3 totals 18 residues. This chain's CDR3 is CASSMHRDRGFSDYGYTF. The CDR3 region has the DNA TGTGCCAGTAGCATGCACCGGGACAGGGGATTTTCGGACTATGGCTACACCTTC.